Described below is a single TCR beta chain sequence and its context. V was shortened by 10 bases and J by 4 bases, with 10 bases between the two germline ends. This CDR3 is built from 11 residues. This sample is part of a study of blood T cell repertoires in COVID-19. Across the whole study: T cells, B-cell-depleted T cells, or PBMCs supplied cDNA or gDNA.

Authors' analysis steps: Reference gene primer amplification gave nucleated cell count estimates. Measured with immunoSEQ multiplex PCR; TCRdb has only the in-frame clones, and not every one. V and J calls and clone size follow that table, whereas D and trimming were derived from the DNA. The table shows about 250,000 clones, with around nine tenths occurring only once. The chain carries TRBV12-3 or TRBV12-4 and TRBJ1-2; D may be TRBD1 (5 bases). This TCR was sampled from a man aged 25-45 years with COVID-19, enrolled during active disease. Sequencing was carried out using peripheral blood. In DNA form, the CDR3 reads TGTGCCACCCAGGGTGTCTATGGCTACACCTTC. Translated, it gives CATQGVYGYTF.